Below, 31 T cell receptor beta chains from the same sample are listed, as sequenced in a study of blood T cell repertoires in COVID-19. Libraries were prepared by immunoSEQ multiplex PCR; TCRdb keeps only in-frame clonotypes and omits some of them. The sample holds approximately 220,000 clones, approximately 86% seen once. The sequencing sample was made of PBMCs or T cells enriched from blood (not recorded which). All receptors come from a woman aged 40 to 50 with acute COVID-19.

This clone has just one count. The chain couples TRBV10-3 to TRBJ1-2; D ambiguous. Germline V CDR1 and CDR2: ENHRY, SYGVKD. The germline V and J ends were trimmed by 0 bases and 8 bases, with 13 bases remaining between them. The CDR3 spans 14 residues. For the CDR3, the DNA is TGTGCCATCAGTGAGTCTGCAGACCGACACGGCTACACCTTC. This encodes CAISESADRHGYTF.

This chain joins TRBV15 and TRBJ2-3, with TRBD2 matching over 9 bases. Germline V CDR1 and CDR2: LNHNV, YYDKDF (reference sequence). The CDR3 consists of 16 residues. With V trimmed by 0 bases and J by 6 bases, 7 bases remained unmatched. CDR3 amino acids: CATSRDLAGGRDTQYF. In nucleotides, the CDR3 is TGTGCCACCAGCAGAGATCTCGCGGGAGGGCGCGATACGCAGTATTTT.

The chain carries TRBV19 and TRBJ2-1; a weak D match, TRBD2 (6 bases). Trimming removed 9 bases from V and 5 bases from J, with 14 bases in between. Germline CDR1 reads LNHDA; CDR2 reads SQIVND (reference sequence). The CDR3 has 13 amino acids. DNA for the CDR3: TGTGCCAGCAGACTAGGAGGGAACAATGAGCAGTTCTTC. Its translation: CASRLGGNNEQFF.

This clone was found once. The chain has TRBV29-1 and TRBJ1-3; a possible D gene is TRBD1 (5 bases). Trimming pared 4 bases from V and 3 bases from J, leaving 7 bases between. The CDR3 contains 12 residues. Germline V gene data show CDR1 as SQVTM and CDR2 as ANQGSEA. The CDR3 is CSVGTFGNTIYF. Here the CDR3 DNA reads TGCAGCGTTGGGACATTTGGAAACACCATATATTTT.

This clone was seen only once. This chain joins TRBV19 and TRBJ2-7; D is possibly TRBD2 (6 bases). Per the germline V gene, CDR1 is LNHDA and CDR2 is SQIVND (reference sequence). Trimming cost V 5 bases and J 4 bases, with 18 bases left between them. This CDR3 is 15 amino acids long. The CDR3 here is CASSPRTTGEYEQYF. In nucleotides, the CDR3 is TGTGCCAGTAGTCCTCGGACCACGGGGGAATACGAGCAGTACTTC.

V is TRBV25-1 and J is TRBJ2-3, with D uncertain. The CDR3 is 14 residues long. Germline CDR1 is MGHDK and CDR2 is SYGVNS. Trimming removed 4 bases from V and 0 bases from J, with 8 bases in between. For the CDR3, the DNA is TGTGCCAGCAGTGTTCGTTCCAGCACAGATACGCAGTATTTT. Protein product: CASSVRSSTDTQYF.

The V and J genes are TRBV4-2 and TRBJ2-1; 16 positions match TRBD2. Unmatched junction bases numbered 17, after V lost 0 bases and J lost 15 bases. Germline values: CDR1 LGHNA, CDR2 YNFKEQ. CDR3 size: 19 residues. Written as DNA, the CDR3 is TGTGCCAGCAGCCAAGATCTCTCCGGGACTAGCGGGAGGGACGCGGCCCCGTTCTTC. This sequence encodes CASSQDLSGTSGRDAAPFF.

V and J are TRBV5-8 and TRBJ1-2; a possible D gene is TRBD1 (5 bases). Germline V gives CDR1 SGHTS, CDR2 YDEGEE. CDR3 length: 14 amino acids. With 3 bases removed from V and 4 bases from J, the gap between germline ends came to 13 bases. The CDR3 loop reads CASSYPTGGYGYTF. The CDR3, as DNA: TGTGCCAGCAGCTACCCAACCGGGGGCTATGGCTACACCTTC.

The CDR3 loop reads CASSPKLAGETQTQYF. In nucleotides, the CDR3 is TGTGCCAGCTCACCAAAGCTAGCGGGAGAGACACAGACCCAGTACTTC. The chain has TRBV18 and TRBJ2-5, with 10 nucleotides matching TRBD2. The V gene's germline CDR1 is KGHSH and CDR2 LQKENI. The CDR3 is 16 residues long. V lost 2 bases, J lost 6 bases, and 9 bases stayed unmatched.

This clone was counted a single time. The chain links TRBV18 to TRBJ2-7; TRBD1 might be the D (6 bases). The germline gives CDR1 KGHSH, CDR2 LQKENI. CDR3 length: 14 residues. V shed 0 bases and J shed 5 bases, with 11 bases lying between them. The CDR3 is CASSPPRGKNEQYF. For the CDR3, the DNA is TGTGCCAGCTCACCACCGAGGGGGAAAAACGAGCAGTACTTC.

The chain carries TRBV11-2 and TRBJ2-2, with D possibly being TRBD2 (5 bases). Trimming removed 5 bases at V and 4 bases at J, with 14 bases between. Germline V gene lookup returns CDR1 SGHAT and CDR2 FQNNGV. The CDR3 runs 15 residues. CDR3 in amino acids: CASSLLTNPTGELFF. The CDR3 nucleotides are TGTGCCAGCAGCCTCCTGACTAATCCCACCGGGGAGCTGTTTTTT.

The CDR3 here is CASSLGGEGSYNEQFF. As DNA, the CDR3 is TGTGCCAGCAGCCTGGGGGGGGAAGGCTCCTACAATGAGCAGTTCTTC. The genes are TRBV27 and TRBJ2-1; 7 bases map to TRBD2. The ends lost 6 bases at V and 0 bases at J; junction bases unmatched: 8. This CDR3 region has 16 residues. Germline assignment: CDR1 MNHEY and CDR2 SMNVEV (reference sequence).

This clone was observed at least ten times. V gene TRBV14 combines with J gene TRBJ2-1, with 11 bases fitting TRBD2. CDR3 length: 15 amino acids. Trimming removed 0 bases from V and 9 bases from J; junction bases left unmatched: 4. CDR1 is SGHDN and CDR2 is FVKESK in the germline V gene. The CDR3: CASSQEASGRFEQFF. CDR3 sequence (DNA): TGTGCCAGCAGCCAAGAGGCTAGCGGGAGGTTTGAGCAGTTCTTC.

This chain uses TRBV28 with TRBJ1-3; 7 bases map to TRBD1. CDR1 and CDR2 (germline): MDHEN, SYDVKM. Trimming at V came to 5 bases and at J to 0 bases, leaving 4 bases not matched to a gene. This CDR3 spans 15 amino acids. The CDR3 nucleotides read TGTGCCAGCAGTCTTGACAGGGACTCTGGAAACACCATATATTTT. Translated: CASSLDRDSGNTIYF.

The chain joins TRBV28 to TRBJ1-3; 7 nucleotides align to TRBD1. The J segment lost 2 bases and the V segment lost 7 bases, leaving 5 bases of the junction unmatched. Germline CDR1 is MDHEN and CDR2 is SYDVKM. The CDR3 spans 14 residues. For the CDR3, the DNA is TGTGCCAGCACCCCAGACAGGGCTGGAAACACCATATATTTT. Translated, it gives CASTPDRAGNTIYF.

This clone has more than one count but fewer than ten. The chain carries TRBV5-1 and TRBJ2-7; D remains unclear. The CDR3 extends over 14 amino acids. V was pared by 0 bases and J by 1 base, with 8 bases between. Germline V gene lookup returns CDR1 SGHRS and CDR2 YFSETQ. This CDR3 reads CASSLASASYEQYF. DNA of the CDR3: TGCGCCAGCAGCTTGGCCAGCGCATCCTACGAGCAGTACTTC.

CDR3: CASSQDMTGRRKYEQYF. CDR3 in DNA: TGCGCCAGCAGCCAAGATATGACGGGAAGGAGGAAATACGAGCAGTACTTC. The chain employs TRBV4-1 and TRBJ2-7, with D possibly being TRBD2 (5 bases). Per the germline V gene, CDR1 is MGHRA and CDR2 is YSYEKL. This CDR3 is built from 17 residues. The V gene lost 0 bases and the J gene lost 4 bases, with 19 bases spanning the gap.

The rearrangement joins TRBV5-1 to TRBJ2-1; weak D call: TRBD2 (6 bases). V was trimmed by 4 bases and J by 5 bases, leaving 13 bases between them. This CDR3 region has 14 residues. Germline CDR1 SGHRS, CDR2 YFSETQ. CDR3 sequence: CASSLLAIDNEQFF. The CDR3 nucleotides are TGCGCCAGCAGCCTCCTAGCGATTGACAATGAGCAGTTCTTC.

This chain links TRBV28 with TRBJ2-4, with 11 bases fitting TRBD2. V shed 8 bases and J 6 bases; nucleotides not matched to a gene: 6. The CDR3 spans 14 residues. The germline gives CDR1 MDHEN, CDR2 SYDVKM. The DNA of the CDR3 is TGTGCCAGCCGCCCAGGACTAGCGGGAAACATTCAGTACTTC. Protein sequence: CASRPGLAGNIQYF.

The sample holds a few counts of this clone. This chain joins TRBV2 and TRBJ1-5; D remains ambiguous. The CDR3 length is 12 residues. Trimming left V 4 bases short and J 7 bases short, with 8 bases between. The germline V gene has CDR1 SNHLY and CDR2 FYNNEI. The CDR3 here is CASSVRGQPQHF. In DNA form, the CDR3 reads TGTGCCAGCAGTGTGCGAGGGCAGCCCCAGCATTTT.

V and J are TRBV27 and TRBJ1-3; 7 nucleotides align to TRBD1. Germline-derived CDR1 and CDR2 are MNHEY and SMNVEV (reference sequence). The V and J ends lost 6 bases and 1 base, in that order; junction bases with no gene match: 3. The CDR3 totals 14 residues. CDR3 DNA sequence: TGTGCCAGCAGAACCAGGGGGTCTGGAAACACCATATATTTT. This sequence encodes CASRTRGSGNTIYF.

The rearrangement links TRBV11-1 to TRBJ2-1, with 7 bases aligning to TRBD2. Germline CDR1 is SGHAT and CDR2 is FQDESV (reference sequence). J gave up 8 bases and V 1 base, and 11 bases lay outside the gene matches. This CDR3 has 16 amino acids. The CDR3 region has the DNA TGTGCCAGCAGCTTAGGTGGGGGAGGGCCAGTGGATGAGCAGTTCTTC. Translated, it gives CASSLGGGGPVDEQFF.

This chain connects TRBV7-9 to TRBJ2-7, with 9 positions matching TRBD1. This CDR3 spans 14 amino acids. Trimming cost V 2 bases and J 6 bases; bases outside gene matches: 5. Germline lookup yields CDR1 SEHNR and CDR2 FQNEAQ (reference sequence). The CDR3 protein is CASSLPRTGAEQYF. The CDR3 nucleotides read TGTGCCAGCAGCTTACCCCGGACAGGGGCCGAGCAGTACTTC.

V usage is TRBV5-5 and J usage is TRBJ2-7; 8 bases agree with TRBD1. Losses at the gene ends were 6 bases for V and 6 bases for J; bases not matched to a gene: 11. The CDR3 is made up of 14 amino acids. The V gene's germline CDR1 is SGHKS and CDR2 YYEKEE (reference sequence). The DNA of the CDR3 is TGTGCCAGCAACTTTGGGAGACAGGGGCTCGAGCAGTACTTC. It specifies CASNFGRQGLEQYF.

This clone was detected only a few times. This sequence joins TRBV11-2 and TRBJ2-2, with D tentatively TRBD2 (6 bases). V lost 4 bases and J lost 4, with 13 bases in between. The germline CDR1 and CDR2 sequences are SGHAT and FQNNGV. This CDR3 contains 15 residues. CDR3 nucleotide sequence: TGTGCCAGCAGCTCCCGGAGGGGCTTCACCGGGGAGCTGTTTTTT. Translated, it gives CASSSRRGFTGELFF. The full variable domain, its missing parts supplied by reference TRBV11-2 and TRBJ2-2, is EAGVAQSPRYKIIEKRQSVAFWCNPISGHATLYWYQQILGQGPKLLIQFQNNGVVDDSQLPKDRFSAERLKGVDSTLKIQPAKLEDSAVYLCASSSRRGFTGELFFGEGSRLTVL.

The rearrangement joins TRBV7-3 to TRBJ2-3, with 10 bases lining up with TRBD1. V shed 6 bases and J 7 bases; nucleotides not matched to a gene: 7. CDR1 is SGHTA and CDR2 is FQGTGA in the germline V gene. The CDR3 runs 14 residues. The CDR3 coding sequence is TGTGCCAGCAGTCGGGACAGGGGTTCAAATACGCAGTATTTT. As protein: CASSRDRGSNTQYF. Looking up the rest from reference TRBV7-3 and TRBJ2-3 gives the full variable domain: GAGVSQTPSNKVTEKGKYVELRCDPISGHTALYWYRQSLGQGPEFLIYFQGTGAADDSGLPNDRFFAVRPEGSVSTLKIQRTERGDSAVYLCASSRDRGSNTQYFGPGTRLTVL.

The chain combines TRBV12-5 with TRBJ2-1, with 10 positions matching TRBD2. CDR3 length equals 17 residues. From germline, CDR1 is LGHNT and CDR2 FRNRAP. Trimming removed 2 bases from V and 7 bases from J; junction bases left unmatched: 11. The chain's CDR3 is CASGLTSGLAPGNEQFF. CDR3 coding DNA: TGTGCTAGTGGTTTGACCTCGGGACTAGCGCCGGGGAATGAGCAGTTCTTC.

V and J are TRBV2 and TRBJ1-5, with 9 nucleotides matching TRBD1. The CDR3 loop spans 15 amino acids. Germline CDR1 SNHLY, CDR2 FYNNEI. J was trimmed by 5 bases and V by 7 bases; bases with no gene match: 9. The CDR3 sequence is CASTGTGNWDQPQHF. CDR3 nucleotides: TGTGCCAGCACCGGGACAGGGAATTGGGATCAGCCCCAGCATTTT.

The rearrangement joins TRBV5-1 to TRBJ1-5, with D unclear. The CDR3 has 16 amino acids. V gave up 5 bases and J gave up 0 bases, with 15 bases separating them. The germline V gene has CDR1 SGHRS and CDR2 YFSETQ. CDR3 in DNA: TGCGCCAGCAGTCTGACCGGGTCCCATAGCAATCAGCCCCAGCATTTT. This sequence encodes CASSLTGSHSNQPQHF.

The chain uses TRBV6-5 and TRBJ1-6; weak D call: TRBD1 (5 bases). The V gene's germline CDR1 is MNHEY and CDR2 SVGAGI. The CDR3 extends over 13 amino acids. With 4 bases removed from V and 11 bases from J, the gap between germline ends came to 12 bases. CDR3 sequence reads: CASSSTREAPLHF. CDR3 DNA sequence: TGTGCCAGCAGTTCTACCAGGGAGGCACCCCTCCACTTT.

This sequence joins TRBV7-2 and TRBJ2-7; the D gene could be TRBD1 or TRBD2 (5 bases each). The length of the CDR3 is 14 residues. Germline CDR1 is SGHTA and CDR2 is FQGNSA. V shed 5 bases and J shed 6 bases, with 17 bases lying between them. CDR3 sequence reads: CASSLGVMAGEQYF. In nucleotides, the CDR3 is TGTGCCAGCAGCCTAGGGGTTATGGCGGGCGAGCAGTACTTC.